This T cell receptor (beta chain) came from a study of metastatic and nonmetastatic thyroid tumors. Trimming cost V 3 bases and J 0 bases; bases outside gene matches: 2. CDR3 size: 15 residues. The V gene's germline CDR1 is SGHTA and CDR2 FQGNSA. TCRdb reprocessed the PCR reads using MiXCR. The table includes 21,000 or so clones, over 25% detected once. Each patient came to thyroid surgery without any prior treatment (of any kind). This clone counts as medium-sized (0.01 to 0.1%). This chain connects TRBV7-2 to TRBJ1-3; 7 bases agree with TRBD1. Sequenced sample: blood. This receptor was obtained from a female donor with papillary thyroid cancer or a benign thyroid nodule (not recorded which). Some clones in this sample may be carry-over from other donors' samples. CDR3 in amino acids: CASSFGTVSGNTIYF. CDR3 DNA: TGTGCCAGCAGCTTCGGGACAGTCTCTGGAAACACCATATATTTT.